Listed below are T cell receptor beta chains from one sample, sequenced in a study of blood T cell repertoires in COVID-19. Here immunoSEQ multiplex PCR was the method, and the copy in TCRdb shows in-frame clones only, minus some. Here the sample spans about 240,000 clones, 80% to 95% being singletons. The sequencing sample was made of peripheral blood. These receptors all come from a man aged 30-40 years with COVID-19, enrolled during active disease. Both conserved end residues are trimmed from each CDR3. D genes are given only for firm matches. Not all rows give a size; the values are once, few, many and, for expanded clones, a class.

J gene,clone size,V gene,D gene,CDR3 protein
TRBJ2-7,.,TRBV19,TRBD1,ASRTDRGLGEQY
TRBJ1-6,.,TRBV5-5,.,ASSSFGGTSPLH
TRBJ1-1,.,TRBV30,TRBD1,AWRVTGGGTEAF
TRBJ1-4,.,TRBV6-5,TRBD1,ASRAGTEGEKLF
TRBJ2-7,once,TRBV6-5,TRBD2,ASSYTRGSNEQY
TRBJ1-1,.,TRBV12-5,.,ASGVSVSNTEAF
TRBJ2-7,.,TRBV10-3,TRBD1,AITPGQGHEQY
TRBJ1-1,.,TRBV11-3,.,ASSPSKNTEAF
TRBJ1-5,once,TRBV11-1,.,ASSLAPGISNQPQH
TRBJ2-1,.,TRBV25-1,TRBD1,ASSEIQPGQDNEQF
TRBJ1-5,.,TRBV30,TRBD1,AWSLPPPTGGNQPQH
TRBJ1-1,.,TRBV11-3,.,ASSPRDSTEAF
TRBJ2-2,.,TRBV7-7,.,ASSLRAGELF
TRBJ2-5,.,TRBV19,.,ASSPARTEETQY
TRBJ2-2,.,TRBV7-3,.,ASSPGDSNTGELF
TRBJ2-7,.,TRBV7-6,TRBD1,ASSSGQGNYEQY
TRBJ2-2,.,TRBV7-9,TRBD2,ASRPTSGGNTGELF
TRBJ2-1,.,TRBV5-1,.,ASSLEIASNEQF
TRBJ1-6,once,TRBV7-3,TRBD1,ASSQAGTGHSPLH
TRBJ1-1,.,TRBV10-1,.,ASSESGQAAF
TRBJ1-6,.,TRBV5-6,.,ASSLDQGTYNSPLH
TRBJ1-2,.,TRBV6-1,.,ASSEWRGRGYT
TRBJ2-1,.,TRBV6-5,TRBD1,ASSYDRDYNEQF